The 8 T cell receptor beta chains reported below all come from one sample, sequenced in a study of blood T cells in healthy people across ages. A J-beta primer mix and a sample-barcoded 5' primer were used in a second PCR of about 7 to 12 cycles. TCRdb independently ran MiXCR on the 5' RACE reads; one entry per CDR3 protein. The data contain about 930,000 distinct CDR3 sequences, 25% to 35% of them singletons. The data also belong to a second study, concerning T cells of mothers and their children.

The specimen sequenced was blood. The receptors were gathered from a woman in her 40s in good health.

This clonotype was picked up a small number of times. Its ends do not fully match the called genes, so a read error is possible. CDR3 bases: TGTGCCTGGAGTGCCTGGAACACTGAAGCCTTCTTT. It is translated as CAWSAWNTEAFF. The J gene is TRBJ1-1, the V gene TRBV30; D unclear. CDR3 length equals 12 residues. Germline V gene data show CDR1 as GTSNPN and CDR2 as SVGIG (reference sequence).

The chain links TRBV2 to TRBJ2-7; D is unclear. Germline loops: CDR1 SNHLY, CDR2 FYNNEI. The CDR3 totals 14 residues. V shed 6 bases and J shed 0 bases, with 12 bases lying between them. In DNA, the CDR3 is TGTGCCAGCAGGGAACTGTCAGACTCCTACGAGCAGTACTTC. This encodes CASRELSDSYEQYF.

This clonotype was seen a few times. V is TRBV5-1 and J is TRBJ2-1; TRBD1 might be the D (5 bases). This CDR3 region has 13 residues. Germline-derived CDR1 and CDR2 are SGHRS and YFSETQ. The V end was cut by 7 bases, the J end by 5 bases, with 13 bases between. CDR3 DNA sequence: TGCGCCAGCCGCCTGGACACTAACAATGAGCAGTTCTTC. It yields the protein CASRLDTNNEQFF.

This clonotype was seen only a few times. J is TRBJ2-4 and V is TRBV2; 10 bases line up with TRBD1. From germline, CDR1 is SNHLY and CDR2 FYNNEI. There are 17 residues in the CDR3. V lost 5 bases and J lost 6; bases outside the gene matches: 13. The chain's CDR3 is CASSSTLRQGAGNIQYF. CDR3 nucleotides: TGTGCCAGCAGTTCGACCCTCAGACAGGGGGCAGGAAACATTCAGTACTTC.

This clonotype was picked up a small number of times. The CDR3 region is CASSYLGTEYEQYF. DNA of the CDR3: TGTGCCAGCAGTTATCTGGGGACAGAATACGAGCAGTACTTC. The genes are TRBV12-3 or TRBV12-4 and TRBJ2-7; 7 bases map to TRBD1. This CDR3 is 14 amino acids long. The V segment lost 4 bases and the J segment 4 bases; nucleotides outside the gene matches: 7.

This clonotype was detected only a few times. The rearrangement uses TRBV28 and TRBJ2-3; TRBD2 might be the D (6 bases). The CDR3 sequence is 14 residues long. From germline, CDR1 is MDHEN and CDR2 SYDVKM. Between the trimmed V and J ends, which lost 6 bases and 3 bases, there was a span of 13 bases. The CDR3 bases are TGTGCCAGCAGCCCGGGGACTCAGACAGATACGCAGTATTTT. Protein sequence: CASSPGTQTDTQYF.

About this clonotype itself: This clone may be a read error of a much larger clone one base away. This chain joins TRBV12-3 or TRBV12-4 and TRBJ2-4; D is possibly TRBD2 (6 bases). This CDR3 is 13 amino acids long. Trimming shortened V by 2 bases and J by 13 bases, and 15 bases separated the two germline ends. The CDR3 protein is CASSLLQSGEQYF. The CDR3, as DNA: TGTGCCAGCAGTTTATTACAGTCGGGAGAGCAGTACTTC.

This chain's CDR3 is CASSLGTSGGALEQFF. For the CDR3, the DNA is TGCGCCAGCAGCTTAGGGACTAGCGGGGGGGCTTTGGAGCAGTTCTTC. The rearrangement uses TRBV4-1 and TRBJ2-1, with 16 bases lining up with TRBD2. Germline CDR1 and CDR2: MGHRA and YSYEKL. The trim removed 5 bases at V and 10 bases at J, leaving 8 bases unmatched. This CDR3 contains 16 residues.